These 4 T cell receptor beta chains came from one sample sequenced in a study of T cell responses to AZD1222 COVID-19 vaccine. The repertoire was sequenced with immunoSEQ multiplex PCR; TCRdb's copy has only in-frame clones and lacks some. The repertoire holds around 91,000 clones, with about 88% as singletons. The sample here was peripheral blood, taken on day 0 of AZD1222 vaccination. The receptors originated from an adult in good health.

The rearrangement joins TRBV7-9 to TRBJ1-1; D call uncertain. V lost 1 base to trimming and J lost 7 bases, with 10 bases between them. The CDR3 sequence is 13 residues long. Germline V lookup: CDR1 SEHNR, CDR2 FQNEAQ (reference sequence). The CDR3 nucleotides are TGTGCCAGCAGCTTAGTAGGGCTTAGTGAAGCTTTCTTT. Protein: CASSLVGLSEAFF.

The rearrangement uses TRBV9 and TRBJ2-1, with 8 positions matching TRBD2. CDR1 and CDR2 from the germline V gene are SGDLS and YYNGEE. The CDR3 is 16 residues long. Trimming at V came to 0 bases and at J to 4 bases, leaving 6 bases not matched to a gene. CDR3 loop: CASSVARVAGYNEQFF. The CDR3 DNA sequence: TGTGCCAGCAGCGTAGCTAGGGTAGCGGGGTACAATGAGCAGTTCTTC.

V gene TRBV10-3 combines with J gene TRBJ1-5, with 11 bases aligning to TRBD1. Looked up from germline, CDR1 is ENHRY and CDR2 is SYGVKD. Trimming removed 2 bases from V and 4 bases from J; junction bases left unmatched: 1. This CDR3 has 15 amino acids. The CDR3 DNA is TGTGCCATCAGTGAGGGGACAGGGGGTAATCAGCCCCAGCATTTT. Translation gives CAISEGTGGNQPQHF.

The CDR3 DNA is TGTGCCAGCAGCTTAGTGGCGGGAGCTACAGATACGCAGTATTTT. This gives the protein CASSLVAGATDTQYF. The rearrangement links TRBV7-8 to TRBJ2-3, with TRBD2 identical over 7 bases. There are 15 residues in the CDR3. V was pared by 1 base and J by 3 bases, with 4 bases of the junction left unmatched. CDR1 and CDR2 (germline): SGHVS, FQNEAQ.